The next 22 T cell receptor beta chains were all read from a single sample in a study of cytomegalovirus exposure and HLA in healthy donors. 60 Vbeta and 13 Jbeta primers were used in PCR. Only in-frame clones appear in the TCRdb table, and some are missing; sequencing was by immunoSEQ multiplex PCR. Altogether about 80,000 clones are present, around 60% being singletons, with the ten largest covering more than 3.5%. The specimen was PBMCs. All receptors derive from a male donor in good health and CMV-seropositive.

The rearrangement uses TRBV7-6 and TRBJ2-3, with D uncertain. Germline-derived CDR1 and CDR2 are SGHVS and FNYEAQ. This CDR3 is built from 12 residues. Trimming pared 5 bases from V and 5 bases from J, leaving 8 bases between. The CDR3 reads CASSISVDTQYF. CDR3 in DNA: TGTGCCAGCAGCATCTCGGTAGATACGCAGTATTTT.

The CDR3 loop is CAILAGGYNEQFF. The CDR3 DNA reads as TGTGCCATATTAGCGGGCGGATACAATGAGCAGTTCTTC. The rearrangement uses TRBV10-3 and TRBJ2-1; 7 bases match TRBD2. Germline CDR1 and CDR2: ENHRY and SYGVKD. With 9 bases clipped from V and 4 bases from J, the junction kept 6 bases outside the gene matches. The CDR3 loop spans 13 amino acids.

The gene calls are TRBV5-1 and TRBJ2-7, with 9 bases aligning to TRBD2. V gave up 0 bases and J gave up 2 bases; unmatched junction bases: 3. The CDR3 spans 15 residues. Germline assignment: CDR1 SGHRS and CDR2 YFSETQ. CDR3 amino acids: CASSLGLAATYEQYF. CDR3 DNA: TGCGCCAGCAGCTTGGGACTAGCGGCGACCTACGAGCAGTACTTC.

The V gene is TRBV7-2, the J gene TRBJ1-1; no definite D call. In germline, CDR1 is SGHTA, CDR2 FQGNSA. Trimming took 4 bases from V and 1 from J, leaving 10 bases between them. The CDR3 extends over 14 amino acids. The CDR3 nucleotides read TGTGCCAGCAGCTCATCCCAGGCGAACACTGAAGCTTTCTTT. This encodes CASSSSQANTEAFF.

There are a few counts of this clone. This chain uses TRBV18 with TRBJ1-1; D gene unclear. Trimming shortened V by 6 bases and J by 1 base, and 9 bases separated the two germline ends. This CDR3 comprises 13 residues. Germline V CDR1 and CDR2: KGHSH, LQKENI. The DNA for the CDR3 is TGTGCCAGCTCTTTCGCGGGGAACACTGAAGCTTTCTTT. Its translation is CASSFAGNTEAFF.

This clone was seen a handful of times. J is TRBJ1-4 and V is TRBV5-8, with 10 bases matching TRBD1. CDR1 SGHTS and CDR2 YDEGEE come from the germline V gene. The CDR3 consists of 16 residues. V lost 4 bases, J lost 3 bases, and 6 bases stayed unmatched. The CDR3 DNA follows: TGTGCCAGCAGCGGGGGGACAGGGGCCCCTAATGAAAAACTGTTTTTT. Protein sequence: CASSGGTGAPNEKLFF. Drawing the rest from reference TRBV5-8 and TRBJ1-4, the complete variable domain is EAGVTQSPTHLIKTRGQQATLRCSPISGHTSVYWYQQALGLGLQFLLWYDEGEERNRGNFPPRFSGRQFPNYSSELNVNALELEDSALYLCASSGGTGAPNEKLFFGSGTQLSVL.

In its sample, this clone was seen a few times. The CDR3 region is CASSQGQGKNIQYF. The CDR3 DNA reads TGTGCCAGCAGCCAAGGACAGGGCAAAAACATTCAGTACTTC. This chain joins TRBV4-2 and TRBJ2-4; TRBD1 agrees at 7 bases. This CDR3 is built from 14 residues. Germline V gives CDR1 LGHNA, CDR2 YNFKEQ. The J segment lost 3 bases and the V segment lost 1 base, leaving 0 bases of the junction unmatched.

This clone was seen only once. The J gene is TRBJ2-2, the V gene TRBV9, with 11 bases identical to TRBD2. V dropped 0 bases and J dropped 6; count of bases not matched to a gene: 4. This CDR3 spans 16 amino acids. CDR1 SGDLS and CDR2 YYNGEE come from the germline V gene. The CDR3 protein is CASSVGTSGSPGELFF. As DNA, the CDR3 is TGTGCCAGCAGCGTAGGAACTAGCGGGAGTCCCGGGGAGCTGTTTTTT. Combining the CDR3 with reference TRBV9 and TRBJ2-2 gives the whole variable domain DSGVTQTPKHLITATGQRVTLRCSPRSGDLSVYWYQQSLDQGLQFLIQYYNGEERAKGNILERFSAQQFPDLHSELNLSSLELGDSALYFCASSVGTSGSPGELFFGEGSRLTVL.

The V gene is TRBV28, the J gene TRBJ2-1; 11 positions match TRBD2. The ends lost 4 bases at V and 4 bases at J; junction bases unmatched: 6. CDR1 and CDR2 from the germline V gene are MDHEN and SYDVKM. The CDR3 covers 16 residues. CDR3 coding DNA: TGTGCCAGCAGTTCCCTAGCGGGGGGCCTTTACAATGAGCAGTTCTTC. Protein: CASSSLAGGLYNEQFF.

The genes are TRBV7-2 and TRBJ1-1; 7 bases map to TRBD1. The CDR3 consists of 15 residues. V lost 1 base and J lost 3; bases outside the gene matches: 5. Germline V gene sequence: CDR1 SGHTA, CDR2 FQGNSA. CDR3 coding DNA: TGTGCCAGCAGCTTAGGTTACAGGGGCGACACTGAAGCTTTCTTT. This codes for CASSLGYRGDTEAFF.

This clone has a handful of counts. The chain joins TRBV7-6 to TRBJ2-7, with 10 bases lining up with TRBD2. J was trimmed by 3 bases and V by 5 bases; bases with no gene match: 7. Germline V CDR1 and CDR2: SGHVS, FNYEAQ. This CDR3 spans 15 amino acids. Written as DNA, the CDR3 is TGTGCCAGCAGCCCCCTACCTAGCGGGAGCTACGAGCAGTACTTC. Amino acids: CASSPLPSGSYEQYF.

V is TRBV13 and J is TRBJ1-1; D is undetermined. Per germline, CDR1 PRHDT and CDR2 FYEKMQ (reference sequence). Trimming took 6 bases from V and 1 from J, leaving 15 bases between them. This CDR3 is 15 amino acids long. The CDR3 bases are TGTGCCAGCAGTTCAAACTTGGCGGGGAACACTGAAGCTTTCTTT. It encodes CASSSNLAGNTEAFF.

The gene calls are TRBV25-1 and TRBJ1-2, with 10 bases identical to TRBD1. This CDR3 region has 14 residues. CDR1 MGHDK and CDR2 SYGVNS come from the germline V gene. V lost 4 bases to trimming and J lost 7 bases; unmatched junction nucleotides: 6. This chain's CDR3 is CASSGQDRGCGYTF. The CDR3 nucleotides read TGTGCCAGCAGTGGCCAGGACAGGGGGTGTGGCTACACCTTC.

The CDR3 bases are TGTGCCAGCAGCTCCGACAGGGGCTACGAGCAGTACTTC. Protein sequence: CASSSDRGYEQYF. The genes are TRBV28 and TRBJ2-7; 8 nucleotides line up with TRBD1. V was clipped by 6 bases and J by 3 bases; unmatched bases: 4. The CDR3 consists of 13 residues. CDR1 is MDHEN and CDR2 is SYDVKM in the germline V gene. Full variable domain (outside the CDR3, taken from reference TRBV28 and TRBJ2-7): DVKVTQSSRYLVKRTGEKVFLECVQDMDHENMFWYRQDPGLGLRLIYFSYDVKMKEKGDIPEGYSVSREKKERFSLILESASTNQTSMYLCASSSDRGYEQYFGPGTRLTVT.

Worth noting for this clone: Mismatch with germline at one junction end may stem from a read error. V gene TRBV7-9 combines with J gene TRBJ2-2; 14 positions match TRBD2. CDR3 length: 19 residues. The germline V gene has CDR1 SEHNR and CDR2 FQNEAQ (reference sequence). The CDR3 DNA follows: TGTTCCAGCAGCTCTTTGACTAGCGGGGGGGCCCTTGACACCGGGGAGCTGTTTTTT. Translating it yields CSSSSLTSGGALDTGELFF.

This clone has more than one count but fewer than ten. The chain employs TRBV7-7 and TRBJ2-3; 8 bases align to TRBD2. CDR1 is SSHAT, CDR2 FNYEAQ, per germline (reference sequence). The V gene end was trimmed by 5 bases and the J gene end by 3 bases; junction bases not matched to a gene: 4. CDR3 length: 14 residues. The CDR3 DNA follows: TGTGCCAGCAGCCCTGGACTAGCTACAGATACGCAGTATTTT. This gives the protein CASSPGLATDTQYF.

The chain joins TRBV4-1 to TRBJ2-5; 10 positions match TRBD2. Germline V lookup: CDR1 MGHRA, CDR2 YSYEKL. This CDR3 comprises 18 residues. Trimming removed 4 bases from V and 4 bases from J; junction bases left unmatched: 15. CDR3 protein: CASSPAPAGGPSGETQYF. For the CDR3, the DNA is TGCGCCAGCAGCCCGGCCCCAGCGGGGGGGCCGAGTGGAGAGACCCAGTACTTC.

This chain connects TRBV28 to TRBJ1-2; 9 positions match TRBD1. Trimming removed 3 bases from V and 7 bases from J; junction bases left unmatched: 0. This CDR3 spans 12 amino acids. The germline V gene encodes CDR1 MDHEN and CDR2 SYDVKM. The CDR3 DNA follows: TGTGCCAGCAGTTTGACAGGGGGTGGCTACACCTTC. Translation: CASSLTGGGYTF.

The chain joins TRBV18 to TRBJ1-5, with 11 bases identical to TRBD1. The CDR3 contains 18 residues. Germline CDR1 reads KGHSH; CDR2 reads LQKENI. V gave up 0 bases and J gave up 4 bases; unmatched junction bases: 8. CDR3 sequence reads: CASSPPKPGTGGNQPQHF. The CDR3 DNA reads as TGTGCCAGCTCACCACCAAAACCCGGGACAGGGGGAAATCAGCCCCAGCATTTT. Full variable domain (remainder filled in from reference TRBV18 and TRBJ1-5): NAGVMQNPRHLVRRRGQEARLRCSPMKGHSHVYWYRQLPEEGLKFMVYLQKENIIDESGMPKERFSAEFPKEGPSILRIQQVVRGDSAAYFCASSPPKPGTGGNQPQHFGDGTRLSIL.

The chain is built from TRBV2 and TRBJ2-5; TRBD1 aligns across 11 bases. V gave up 11 bases and J gave up 4 bases; unmatched junction bases: 6. In germline, CDR1 is SNHLY, CDR2 FYNNEI. The CDR3 spans 13 residues. CDR3 sequence reads: CAGRTGGLETQYF. The CDR3 DNA reads as TGTGCCGGTAGGACAGGGGGCTTAGAGACCCAGTACTTC.

The genes are TRBV30 and TRBJ2-7, with no clear D. Trimming pared 1 base from V and 3 bases from J, leaving 7 bases between. The germline CDR1 and CDR2 sequences are GTSNPN and SVGIG (reference sequence). There are 12 residues in the CDR3. CDR3 DNA: TGTGCCTGGAGTGGAATCAGCTACGAGCAGTACTTC. Residues: CAWSGISYEQYF. Complete variable domain (other parts from reference TRBV30 and TRBJ2-7): SQTIHQWPATLVQPVGSPLSLECTVEGTSNPNLYWYRQAAGRGLQLLFYSVGIGQISSEVPQNLSASRPQDRQFILSSKKLLLSDSGFYLCAWSGISYEQYFGPGTRLTVT.

V and J are TRBV10-3 and TRBJ1-1; D is possibly TRBD1 (6 bases). From germline, CDR1 is ENHRY and CDR2 SYGVKD. The length of the CDR3 is 15 residues. V lost 1 base to trimming and J lost 5 bases, with 14 bases between them. DNA for the CDR3: TGTGCCATCAGTGAGTTTGACTTAAGGGGGACTGAAGCTTTCTTT. Protein sequence: CAISEFDLRGTEAFF.